This T cell receptor (beta chain) was recorded in a study of shared clonotypes between healthy human individuals (dated by TCRdb to 2020 to 2021). At the level of the whole study: Three men and two women, aged 18 to 49 years, made up the cohort. For each donor, three plates each were used for CD4 naive and CD4 memory, two plates were used for CD8 naive, and one plate was used for CD8 memory. Blood TCR repertoires of roughly 5 healthy adults were deeply sequenced to estimate repertoire size and the extent of clonotype sharing between individuals. Libraries were prepared and TCR repertoires were sequenced by different laboratories using diverse techniques, in order to increase sequencing depth and limit assay-specific biases. Leukapheresis yielded between about 0.8 and 9.5 billion PBMCs per donor. Summary of the overall study and its limitations: Compared with non-shared clonotypes, the clonotypes found in all four sorted-subset donors had higher generation probabilities. When a handful of donors were compared, the shared fraction of clonotypes was 5% to 6.5% for naive CD4, approximately 3.3% for naive CD8, 2.3% for memory CD4, and 0.4% for memory CD8. Pairwise subsampling indicated that sequencing depth was expected to affect the degree of clonotype sharing among donors. Naive subsets generally had larger estimated clonotype richness than memory subsets. Even with the large sequencing depth, rarefaction of the sorted-subset datasets indicated that sequencing was incomplete. Because the study included only a small number of donors, the genetic and exposure-history diversity represented was limited. Sampling was restricted to blood, and TCR repertoires in tissue are likely to differ from TCR repertoires in blood.

CD8 naive samples were obtained by positive selection for CCR7 among CD45RO-negative cells, yielding a CD45RA+CCR7+ population from which TemRA cells were excluded. Healthy HIV-negative adults with no recently reported acute infections or vaccinations were included as donors. All donors were Caucasian adults living in Nashville, Tennessee, USA. Blood was collected by leukapheresis, and PBMCs were isolated by Ficoll-Histopaque density gradient centrifugation and then cryopreserved in liquid nitrogen vapor phase. Analytical flow cytometry was used to check the purity and quantity of every magnetically sorted T cell population. Genomic DNA was isolated from every sorted fraction and measured by UV absorbance on a Nanodrop 2000c. TCR CDR3 regions were amplified from genomic DNA by multiplex PCR using the deep immunoSEQ assay. Extracted genomic DNA from each cell subset was spread evenly across all wells of several immunoSEQ 96-well plates, with each plate serving as a replicate. Each replicate PCR for sorted subsets received around 210 ng genomic DNA, equal to about 30,000 T cell genomes. The purified libraries were quantified using a Qubit 3.0 fluorometer, sized with a Bioanalyzer 2100, and then quantified again using the KAPA Library Quantification kit. Every immunoSEQ 96-well plate was sequenced on a separate single-read 150-cycle Illumina NextSeq 550 flow cell. Per the authors' processing: Because the immunoSEQ output included only junctional sequences and no quality scores, the filtering could not be the same as the filtering used for full-length reads. To assign V/J genes and CDR3, sequences were annotated against IMGT germline references using PyIR, a Python wrapper for IgBLAST v1.9. Reads were filtered out if the reads had weak V/J assignments (E-value above 1e-6), no CDR3, stop codons, out-of-frame junctions, or ambiguous translated residues. V3J clonotypes were defined as sequences sharing the same inferred V gene, J gene, and CDR3 amino acid sequence. To compute the percentage overlap between repertoires, the number of shared unique clonotypes was divided by the size of the smaller repertoire. Repertoire richness was assessed with RTK rarefaction, the Chao1 estimator, and Recon v2.1 estimates of unobserved clonotypes. OLGA was used to compute generation probabilities for all TCRbeta clonotypes that the gDNA method yielded from four donors. This is the immuneACCESS table as TCRdb keeps it, with only in-frame sequences that have V and J called. A part of the clones is gone; compared with another copy, unresolved V genes explain less than half, and the rest is unexplained. The V and J calls and clone size come from that table; D and trimming were worked out from the DNA. The sample table records about 1,900,000 clones; 85% to 95% of these occur just once. The top ten hold 1% to 1.5% of the sample.

As for this clone: Which antigen it targets is not known. Base qualities are not provided; no much larger clone lies one nucleotide away.

Reading the germline V gene gives CDR1 LGHNA and CDR2 YSLEER. Germline trimming: 4 bases from V, 1 base from J; junction bases outside gene matches: 3. The CDR3 runs 15 amino acids, cysteine and phenylalanine included. This entry keeps only the CDR3 DNA: 45 bases, framed from base 1. The chain employs TRBV4-3 and TRBJ1-5, with 8 bases aligning to TRBD1. Source material: naive CD8+ T cells sorted from blood. This specimen's cell subset or site label, interpreted: CD45RA+CCR7+. This receptor was obtained from a man younger than 30 in good health. Here is the DNA: TGCGCCAGCAGCCCCCGACAGGGGAGCAATCAGCCCCAGCATTTT. Translated, this gives CASSPRQGSNQPQHF.